This T cell receptor beta chain is drawn from a study of PD-1 blockade in classical Hodgkin lymphoma. Produced via immunoSEQ multiplex PCR; TCRdb's table is partial and in-frame only. Of roughly 17,000 clones in the sample, about 85% were seen once. Study observations and caveats: Repertoire differences lack defined causes, possibly disease activity or prior therapy.

Trimming removed 3 bases from V and 6 bases from J; junction bases left unmatched: 9. The CDR3 extends over 16 amino acids. Germline assignment: CDR1 KGHSH and CDR2 LQKENI. Time point here: newly diagnosed, previously untreated cHL patient sample. Of note for this clone: Its specificity is not known.

The receptor comes from a human donor with classical Hodgkin lymphoma. V gene TRBV18 combines with J gene TRBJ2-1, with 9 bases aligning to TRBD2. Sequenced material: peripheral blood mononuclear cells (PBMCs). The CDR3 nucleotides are TGTGCCAGCTCACCCGCCGGGACTAGCCGTGTCAATGAGCAGTTCTTC. This sequence encodes CASSPAGTSRVNEQFF.